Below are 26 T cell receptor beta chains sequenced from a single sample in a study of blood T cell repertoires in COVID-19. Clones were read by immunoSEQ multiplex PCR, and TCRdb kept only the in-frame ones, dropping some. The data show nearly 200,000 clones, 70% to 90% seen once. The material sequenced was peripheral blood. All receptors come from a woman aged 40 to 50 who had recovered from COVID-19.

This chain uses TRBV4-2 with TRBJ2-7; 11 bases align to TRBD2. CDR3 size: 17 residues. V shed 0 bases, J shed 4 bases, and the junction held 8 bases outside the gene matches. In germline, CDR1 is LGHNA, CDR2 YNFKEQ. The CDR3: CASSQDLLGLAAYEQYF. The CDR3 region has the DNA TGTGCCAGCAGCCAAGATTTATTGGGACTAGCGGCTTACGAGCAGTACTTC.

Written as DNA, the CDR3 is TGTGCCAGCTCACCTAATCCAGGGGGCTCGGATTCACCCCTCCACTTT. Translation: CASSPNPGGSDSPLHF. This chain links TRBV18 with TRBJ1-6; 8 positions agree with TRBD1. V dropped 3 bases and J dropped 8; count of bases not matched to a gene: 9. There are 16 residues in the CDR3. Germline CDR1 is KGHSH and CDR2 is LQKENI.

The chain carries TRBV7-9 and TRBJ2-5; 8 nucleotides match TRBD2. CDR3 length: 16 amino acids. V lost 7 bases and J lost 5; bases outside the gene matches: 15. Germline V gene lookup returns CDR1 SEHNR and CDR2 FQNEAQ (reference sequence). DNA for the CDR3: TGTGCCAGCACCCTAGAGGACGGGAGGGCGCGTGAGACCCAGTACTTC. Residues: CASTLEDGRARETQYF. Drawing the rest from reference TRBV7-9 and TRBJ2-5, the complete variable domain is DTGVSQNPRHKITKRGQNVTFRCDPISEHNRLYWYRQTLGQGPEFLTYFQNEAQLEKSRLLSDRFSAERPKGSFSTLEIQRTEQGDSAMYLCASTLEDGRARETQYFGPGTRLLVL.

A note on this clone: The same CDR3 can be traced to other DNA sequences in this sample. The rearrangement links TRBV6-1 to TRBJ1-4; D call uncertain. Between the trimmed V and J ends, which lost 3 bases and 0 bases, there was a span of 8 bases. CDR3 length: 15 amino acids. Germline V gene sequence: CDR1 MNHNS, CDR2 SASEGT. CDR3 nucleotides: TGTGCCAGCAGTGAGGGCCCTGCAACTAATGAAAAACTGTTTTTT. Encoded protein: CASSEGPATNEKLFF.

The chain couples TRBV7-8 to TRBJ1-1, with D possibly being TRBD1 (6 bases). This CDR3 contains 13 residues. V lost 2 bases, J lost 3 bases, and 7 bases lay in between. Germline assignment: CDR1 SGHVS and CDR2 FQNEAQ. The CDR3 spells CASSLTGYTEAFF. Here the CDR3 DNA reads TGTGCCAGCAGCTTAACAGGGTACACTGAAGCTTTCTTT.

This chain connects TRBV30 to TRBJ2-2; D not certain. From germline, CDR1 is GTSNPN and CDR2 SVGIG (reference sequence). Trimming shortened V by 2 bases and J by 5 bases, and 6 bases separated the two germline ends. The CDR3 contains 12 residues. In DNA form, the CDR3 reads TGTGCCTGGAGTCGAGCTACCGGGGAGCTGTTTTTT. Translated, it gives CAWSRATGELFF.

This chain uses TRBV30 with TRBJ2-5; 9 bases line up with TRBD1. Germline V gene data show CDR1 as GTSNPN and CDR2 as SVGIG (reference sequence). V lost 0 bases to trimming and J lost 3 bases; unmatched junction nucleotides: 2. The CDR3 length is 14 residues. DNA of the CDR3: TGTGCCTGGAGTGTAGGGACAGGGAAAGAGACCCAGTACTTC. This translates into CAWSVGTGKETQYF.

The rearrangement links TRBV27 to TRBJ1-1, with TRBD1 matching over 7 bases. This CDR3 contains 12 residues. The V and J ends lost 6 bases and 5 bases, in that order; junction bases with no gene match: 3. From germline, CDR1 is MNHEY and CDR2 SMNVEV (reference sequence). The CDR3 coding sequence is TGTGCCAGCAGGACAGGGAGGACTGAAGCTTTCTTT. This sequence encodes CASRTGRTEAFF.

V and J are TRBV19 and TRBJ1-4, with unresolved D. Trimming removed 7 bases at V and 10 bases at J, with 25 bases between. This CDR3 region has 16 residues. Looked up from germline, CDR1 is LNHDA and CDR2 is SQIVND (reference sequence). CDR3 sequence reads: CASTYTDGESWGKLFF. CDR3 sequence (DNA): TGTGCCAGTACCTACACCGACGGGGAGTCTTGGGGAAAACTGTTTTTT.

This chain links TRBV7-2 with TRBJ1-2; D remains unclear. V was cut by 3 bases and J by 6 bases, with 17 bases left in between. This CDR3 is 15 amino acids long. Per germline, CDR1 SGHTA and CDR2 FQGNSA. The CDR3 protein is CASSFHGHGYDGYTF. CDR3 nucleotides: TGTGCCAGCAGCTTCCATGGGCATGGGTATGATGGCTACACCTTC.

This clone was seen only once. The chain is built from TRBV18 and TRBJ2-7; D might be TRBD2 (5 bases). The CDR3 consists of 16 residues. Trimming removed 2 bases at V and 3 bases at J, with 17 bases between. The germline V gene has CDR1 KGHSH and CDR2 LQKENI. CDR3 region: CASSPFKSDLDYEQYF. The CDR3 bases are TGTGCCAGCTCACCATTTAAGTCGGACTTGGACTACGAGCAGTACTTC.

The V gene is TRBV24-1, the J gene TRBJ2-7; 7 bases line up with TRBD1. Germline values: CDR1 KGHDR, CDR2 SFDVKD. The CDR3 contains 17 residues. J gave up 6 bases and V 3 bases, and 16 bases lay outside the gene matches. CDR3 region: CATSDLNGDRVLAEQYF. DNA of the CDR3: TGTGCCACCAGTGATCTGAACGGCGACAGGGTTCTGGCCGAGCAGTACTTC.

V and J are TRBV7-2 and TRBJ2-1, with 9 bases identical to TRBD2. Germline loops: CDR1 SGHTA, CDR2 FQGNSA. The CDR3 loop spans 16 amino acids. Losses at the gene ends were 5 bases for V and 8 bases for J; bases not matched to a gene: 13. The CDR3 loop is CASSPDSSGNVDEQFF. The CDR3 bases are TGTGCCAGCAGCCCGGACTCTAGCGGGAATGTGGATGAGCAGTTCTTC.

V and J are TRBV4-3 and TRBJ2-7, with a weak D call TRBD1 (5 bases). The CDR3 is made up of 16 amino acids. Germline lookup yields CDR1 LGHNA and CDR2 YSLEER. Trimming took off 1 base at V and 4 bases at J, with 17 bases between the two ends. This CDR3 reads CASSQAYGAVKYEQYF. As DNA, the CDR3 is TGCGCCAGCAGCCAAGCTTATGGGGCAGTAAAGTACGAGCAGTACTTC.

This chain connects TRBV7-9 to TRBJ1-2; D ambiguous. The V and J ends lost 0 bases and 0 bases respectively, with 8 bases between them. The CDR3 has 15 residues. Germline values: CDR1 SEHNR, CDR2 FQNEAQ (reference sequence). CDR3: CASSLAETANYGYTF. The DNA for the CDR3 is TGTGCCAGCAGCTTAGCGGAGACGGCTAACTATGGCTACACCTTC.

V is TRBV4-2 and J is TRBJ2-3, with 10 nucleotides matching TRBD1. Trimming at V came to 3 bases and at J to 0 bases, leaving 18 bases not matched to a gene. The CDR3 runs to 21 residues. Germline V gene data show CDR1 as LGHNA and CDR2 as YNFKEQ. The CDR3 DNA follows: TGTGCCAGCAGCCAGCTGCCCGACGGGACAGGGGACCCGAATAGCACAGATACGCAGTATTTT. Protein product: CASSQLPDGTGDPNSTDTQYF.

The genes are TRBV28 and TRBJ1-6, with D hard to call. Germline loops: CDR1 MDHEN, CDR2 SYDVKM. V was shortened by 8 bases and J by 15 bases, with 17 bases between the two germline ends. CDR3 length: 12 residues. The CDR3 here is CASAVSTGGLHF. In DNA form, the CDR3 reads TGTGCCAGCGCCGTGAGTACCGGAGGCCTCCACTTT.

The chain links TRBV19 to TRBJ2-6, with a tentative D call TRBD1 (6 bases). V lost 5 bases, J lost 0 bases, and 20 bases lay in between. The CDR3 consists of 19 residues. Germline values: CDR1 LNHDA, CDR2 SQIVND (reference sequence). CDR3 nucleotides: TGTGCCAGTAGTCGCAGCACCGGGACAAGCGGCTCTGGGGCCAACGTCCTGACTTTC. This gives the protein CASSRSTGTSGSGANVLTF.

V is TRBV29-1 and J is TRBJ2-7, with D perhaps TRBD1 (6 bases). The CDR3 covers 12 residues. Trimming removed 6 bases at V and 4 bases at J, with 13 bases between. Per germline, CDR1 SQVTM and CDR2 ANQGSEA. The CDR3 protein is CSVRDTLYEQYF. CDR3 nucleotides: TGCAGCGTCCGGGACACCCTATACGAGCAGTACTTC.

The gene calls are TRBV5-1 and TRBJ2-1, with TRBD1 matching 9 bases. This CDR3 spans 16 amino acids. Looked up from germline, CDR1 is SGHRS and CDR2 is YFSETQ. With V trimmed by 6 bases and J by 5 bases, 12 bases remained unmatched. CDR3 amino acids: CASTGSGTGRHNEQFF. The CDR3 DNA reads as TGCGCCAGCACAGGGTCCGGGACAGGGCGTCACAATGAGCAGTTCTTC.

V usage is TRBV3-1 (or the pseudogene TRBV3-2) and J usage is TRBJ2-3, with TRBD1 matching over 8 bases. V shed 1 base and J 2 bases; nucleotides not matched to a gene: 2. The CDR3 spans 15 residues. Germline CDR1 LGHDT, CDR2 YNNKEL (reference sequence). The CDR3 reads CASSQGTGHTDTQYF. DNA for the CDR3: TGTGCCAGCAGCCAAGGGACAGGGCACACAGATACGCAGTATTTT.

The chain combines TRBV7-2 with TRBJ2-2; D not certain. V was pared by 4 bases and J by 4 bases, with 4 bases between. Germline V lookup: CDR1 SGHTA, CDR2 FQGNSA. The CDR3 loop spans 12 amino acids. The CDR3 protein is CASSSVTGELFF. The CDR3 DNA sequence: TGTGCCAGCAGCTCGGTCACCGGGGAGCTGTTTTTT.

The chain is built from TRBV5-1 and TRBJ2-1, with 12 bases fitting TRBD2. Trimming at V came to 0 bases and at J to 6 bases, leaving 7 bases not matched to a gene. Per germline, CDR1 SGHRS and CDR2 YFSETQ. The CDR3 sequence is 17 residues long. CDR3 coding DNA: TGCGCCAGCAGCTTGGTCCTAGCGGGAGGGCGGGGCAATGAGCAGTTCTTC. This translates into CASSLVLAGGRGNEQFF.

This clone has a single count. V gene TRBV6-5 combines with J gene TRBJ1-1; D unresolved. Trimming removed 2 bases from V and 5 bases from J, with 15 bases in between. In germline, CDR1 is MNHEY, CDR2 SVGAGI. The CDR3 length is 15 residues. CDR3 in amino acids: CASSYLPGSWTEAFF. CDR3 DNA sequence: TGTGCCAGCAGTTACCTCCCCGGGTCATGGACTGAAGCTTTCTTT.

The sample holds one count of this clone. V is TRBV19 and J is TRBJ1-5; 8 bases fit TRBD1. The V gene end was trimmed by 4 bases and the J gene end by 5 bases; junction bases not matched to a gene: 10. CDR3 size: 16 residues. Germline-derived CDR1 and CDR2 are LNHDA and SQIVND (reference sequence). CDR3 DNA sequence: TGTGCCAGTAGTACCTGGGACAGGCTTAAGGATCAGCCCCAGCATTTT. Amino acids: CASSTWDRLKDQPQHF. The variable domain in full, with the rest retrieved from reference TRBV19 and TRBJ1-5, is DGGITQSPKYLFRKEGQNVTLSCEQNLNHDAMYWYRQDPGQGLRLIYYSQIVNDFQKGDIAEGYSVSREKKESFPLTVTSAQKNPTAFYLCASSTWDRLKDQPQHFGDGTRLSIL.

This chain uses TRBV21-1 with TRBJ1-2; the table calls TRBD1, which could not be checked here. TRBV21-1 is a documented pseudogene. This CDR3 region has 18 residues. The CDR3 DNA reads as TGTGCCAGCAGCACGAATACAGGGTTTAACCTCCCTAACTATGGCTACACCTTC. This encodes CASSTNTGFNLPNYGYTF.